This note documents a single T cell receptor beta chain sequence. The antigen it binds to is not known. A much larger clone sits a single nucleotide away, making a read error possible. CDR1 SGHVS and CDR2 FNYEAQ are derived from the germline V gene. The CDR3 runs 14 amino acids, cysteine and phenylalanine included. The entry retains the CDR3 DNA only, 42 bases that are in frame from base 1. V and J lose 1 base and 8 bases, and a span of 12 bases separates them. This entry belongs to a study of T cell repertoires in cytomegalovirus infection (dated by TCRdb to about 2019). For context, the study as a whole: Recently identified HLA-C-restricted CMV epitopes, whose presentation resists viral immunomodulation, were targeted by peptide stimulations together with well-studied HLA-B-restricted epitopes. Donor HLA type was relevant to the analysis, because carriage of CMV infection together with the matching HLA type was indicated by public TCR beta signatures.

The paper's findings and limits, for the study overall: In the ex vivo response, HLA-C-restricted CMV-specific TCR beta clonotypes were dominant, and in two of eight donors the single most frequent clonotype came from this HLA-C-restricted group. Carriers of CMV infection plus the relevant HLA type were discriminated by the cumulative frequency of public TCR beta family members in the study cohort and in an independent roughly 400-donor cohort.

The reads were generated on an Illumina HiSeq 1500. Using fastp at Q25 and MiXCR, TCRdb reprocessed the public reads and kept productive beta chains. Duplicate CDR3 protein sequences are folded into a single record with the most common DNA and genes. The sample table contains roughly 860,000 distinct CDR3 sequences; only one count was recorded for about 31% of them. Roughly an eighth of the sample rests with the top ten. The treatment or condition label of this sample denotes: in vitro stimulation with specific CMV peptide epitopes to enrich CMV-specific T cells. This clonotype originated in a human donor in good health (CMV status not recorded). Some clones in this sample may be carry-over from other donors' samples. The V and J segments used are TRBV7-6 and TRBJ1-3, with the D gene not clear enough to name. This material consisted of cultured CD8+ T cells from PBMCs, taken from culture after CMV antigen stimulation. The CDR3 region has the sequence CASSLDVMGDTIYF. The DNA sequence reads TGTGCCAGCAGCTTAGACGTTATGGGAGACACCATATATTTT. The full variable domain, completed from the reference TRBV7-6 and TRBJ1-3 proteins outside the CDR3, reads GAGVSQSPRYKVTKRGQDVALRCDPISGHVSLYWYRQALGQGPEFLTYFNYEAQQDKSGLPNDRFSAERPEGSISTLTIQRTEQRDSAMYRCASSLDVMGDTIYFGEGSWLTVV.